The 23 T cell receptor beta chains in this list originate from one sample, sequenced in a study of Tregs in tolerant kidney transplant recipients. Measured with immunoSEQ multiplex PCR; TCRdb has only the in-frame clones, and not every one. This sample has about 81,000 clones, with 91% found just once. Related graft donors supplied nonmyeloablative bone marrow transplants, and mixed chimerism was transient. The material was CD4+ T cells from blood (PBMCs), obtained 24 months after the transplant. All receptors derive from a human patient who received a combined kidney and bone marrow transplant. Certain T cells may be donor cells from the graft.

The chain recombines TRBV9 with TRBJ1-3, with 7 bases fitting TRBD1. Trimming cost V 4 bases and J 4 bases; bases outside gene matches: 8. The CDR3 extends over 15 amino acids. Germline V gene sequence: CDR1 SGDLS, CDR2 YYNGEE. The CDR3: CASSKDRESGNTIYF. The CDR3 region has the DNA TGTGCCAGCAGCAAAGACAGGGAGTCAGGAAACACCATATATTTT.

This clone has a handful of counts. CDR3 residues: CASSKCRGQGAGNQPQHF. CDR3 nucleotides: TGTGCCAGCAGCAAATGCCGAGGACAGGGGGCAGGCAATCAGCCCCAGCATTTT. The gene calls are TRBV21-1 and TRBJ1-5; TRBD1, the D gene given by the table, was not confirmed from the DNA. TRBV21-1 is tagged as a pseudogene. This CDR3 is built from 18 residues.

The CDR3 coding sequence is TGCAGCATCAGGGGTACCGCAACTAATGAAAAACTGTTTTTT. Translation: CSIRGTATNEKLFF. The chain recombines TRBV29-1 with TRBJ1-4, with D possibly TRBD1 on 6 matching bases. Looked up from germline, CDR1 is SQVTM and CDR2 is ANQGSEA. The CDR3 length is 14 residues. V gave up 8 bases and J gave up 0 bases, with 13 bases separating them.

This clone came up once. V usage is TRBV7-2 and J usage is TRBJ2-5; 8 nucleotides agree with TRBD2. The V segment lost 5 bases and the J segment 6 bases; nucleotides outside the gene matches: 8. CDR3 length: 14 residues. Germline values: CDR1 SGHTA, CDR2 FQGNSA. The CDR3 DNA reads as TGTGCCAGCAGCATAAGCGGGGGTGGGAAGACCCAGTACTTC. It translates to CASSISGGGKTQYF.

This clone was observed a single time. CDR3 nucleotides: TGTGCCAGCAGGACTGCAGGGGCCCCCGGGCCCCAGCATTTT. Translated, it gives CASRTAGAPGPQHF. The rearrangement uses TRBV6-1 and TRBJ1-5; D is possibly TRBD1 (6 bases). Germline CDR1 MNHNS, CDR2 SASEGT. The CDR3 has 14 amino acids. Trimming shortened V by 6 bases and J by 9 bases, and 18 bases separated the two germline ends.

In nucleotides, the CDR3 is TGTGCCAGCTCACTACAGGGGGCTAGGGTCATGAACACTGAAGCTTTCTTT. Protein: CASSLQGARVMNTEAFF. The chain carries TRBV18 and TRBJ1-1; 9 bases line up with TRBD1. The CDR3 totals 17 residues. CDR1 and CDR2 (germline): KGHSH, LQKENI. The V gene end was trimmed by 4 bases and the J gene end by 0 bases; junction bases not matched to a gene: 9.

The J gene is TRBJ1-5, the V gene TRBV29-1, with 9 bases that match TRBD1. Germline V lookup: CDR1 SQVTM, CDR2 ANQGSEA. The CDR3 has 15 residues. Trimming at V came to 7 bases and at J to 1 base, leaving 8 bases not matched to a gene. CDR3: CSASSGTGSNQPQHF. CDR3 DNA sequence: TGCAGCGCAAGCTCCGGGACAGGGAGCAATCAGCCCCAGCATTTT. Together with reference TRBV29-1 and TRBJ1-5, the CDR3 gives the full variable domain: SAVISQKPSRDICQRGTSLTIQCQVDSQVTMMFWYRQQPGQSLTLIATANQGSEATYESGFVIDKFPISRPNLTFSTLTVSNMSPEDSSIYLCSASSGTGSNQPQHFGDGTRLSIL.

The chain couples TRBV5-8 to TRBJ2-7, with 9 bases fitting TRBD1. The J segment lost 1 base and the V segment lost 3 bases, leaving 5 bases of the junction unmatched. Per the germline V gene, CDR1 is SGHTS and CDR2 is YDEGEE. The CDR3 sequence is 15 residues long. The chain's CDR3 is CASSSPGQGSYEQYF. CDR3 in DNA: TGTGCCAGCAGCTCCCCGGGACAGGGATCCTACGAGCAGTACTTC. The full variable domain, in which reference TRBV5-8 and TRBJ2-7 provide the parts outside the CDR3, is EAGVTQSPTHLIKTRGQQATLRCSPISGHTSVYWYQQALGLGLQFLLWYDEGEERNRGNFPPRFSGRQFPNYSSELNVNALELEDSALYLCASSSPGQGSYEQYFGPGTRLTVT.

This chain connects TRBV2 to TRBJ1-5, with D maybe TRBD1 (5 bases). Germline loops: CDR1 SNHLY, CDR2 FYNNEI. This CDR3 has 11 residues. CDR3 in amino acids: CAFGGDQPQHF. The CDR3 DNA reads TGTGCATTCGGAGGGGATCAGCCCCAGCATTTT.

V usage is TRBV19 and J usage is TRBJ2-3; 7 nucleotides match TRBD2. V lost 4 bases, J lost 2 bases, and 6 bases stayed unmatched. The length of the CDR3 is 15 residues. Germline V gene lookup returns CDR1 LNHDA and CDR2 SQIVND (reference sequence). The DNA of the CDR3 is TGTGCCAGTAGTAACCCCGGGGGGAACACAGATACGCAGTATTTT. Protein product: CASSNPGGNTDTQYF.

CDR3 sequence (DNA): TGCGCCAGCAGCTTGAAGGGGGAAATTGGGCAGTTCTTC. This sequence encodes CASSLKGEIGQFF. This sequence joins TRBV5-1 and TRBJ2-1, with D maybe TRBD1 (6 bases). V was pared by 1 base and J by 12 bases, with 14 bases between. The CDR3 is 13 residues long. CDR1 and CDR2 (germline): SGHRS, YFSETQ.

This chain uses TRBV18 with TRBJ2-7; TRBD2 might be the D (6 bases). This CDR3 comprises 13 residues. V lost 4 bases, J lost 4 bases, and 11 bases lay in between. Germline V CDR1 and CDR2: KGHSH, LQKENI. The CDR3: CASSLGTAYEQYF. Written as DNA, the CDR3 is TGTGCCAGCTCACTCGGGACTGCTTACGAGCAGTACTTC.

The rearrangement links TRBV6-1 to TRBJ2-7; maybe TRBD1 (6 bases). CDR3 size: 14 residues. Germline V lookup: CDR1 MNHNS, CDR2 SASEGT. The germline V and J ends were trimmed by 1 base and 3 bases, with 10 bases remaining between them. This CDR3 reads CASSEDRVGYEQYF. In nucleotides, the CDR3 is TGTGCCAGCAGTGAAGACAGGGTGGGCTACGAGCAGTACTTC.

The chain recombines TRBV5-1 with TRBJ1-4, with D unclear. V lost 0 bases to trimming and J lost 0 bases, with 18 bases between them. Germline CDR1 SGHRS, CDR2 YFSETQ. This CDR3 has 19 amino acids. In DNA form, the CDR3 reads TGCGCCAGCAGCTTGGGTCTCCAACACCGGGGAGCAACTAATGAAAAACTGTTTTTT. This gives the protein CASSLGLQHRGATNEKLFF.

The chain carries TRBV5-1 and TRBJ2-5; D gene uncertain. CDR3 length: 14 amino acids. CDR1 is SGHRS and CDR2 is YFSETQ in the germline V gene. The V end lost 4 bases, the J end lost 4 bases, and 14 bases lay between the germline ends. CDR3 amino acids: CASSPDGVAETQYF. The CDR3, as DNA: TGCGCCAGCAGCCCTGATGGAGTGGCAGAGACCCAGTACTTC.

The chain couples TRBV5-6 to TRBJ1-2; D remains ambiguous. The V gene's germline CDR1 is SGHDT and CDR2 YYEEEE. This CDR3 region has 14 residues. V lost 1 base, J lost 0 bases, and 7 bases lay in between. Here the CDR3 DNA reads TGTGCCAGCAGCTTGATGGGAGCTAACTATGGCTACACCTTC. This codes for CASSLMGANYGYTF. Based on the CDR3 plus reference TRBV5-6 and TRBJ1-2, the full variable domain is DAGVTQSPTHLIKTRGQQVTLRCSPKSGHDTVSWYQQALGQGPQFIFQYYEEEERQRGNFPDRFSGHQFPNYSSELNVNALLLGDSALYLCASSLMGANYGYTFGSGTRLTVV.

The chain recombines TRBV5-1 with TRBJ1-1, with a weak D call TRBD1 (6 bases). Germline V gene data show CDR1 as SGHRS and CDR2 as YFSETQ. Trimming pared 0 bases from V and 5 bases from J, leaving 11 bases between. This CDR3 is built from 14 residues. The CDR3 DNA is TGCGCCAGCAGCTTGGTACAGGGTCGAACTGAAGCTTTCTTT. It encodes CASSLVQGRTEAFF.

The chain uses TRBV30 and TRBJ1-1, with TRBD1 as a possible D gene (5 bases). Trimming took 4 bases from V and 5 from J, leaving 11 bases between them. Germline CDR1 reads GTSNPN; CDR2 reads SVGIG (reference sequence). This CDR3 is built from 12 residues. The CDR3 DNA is TGTGCCTGGATCGGGGGGTGGACTGAAGCTTTCTTT. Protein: CAWIGGWTEAFF.

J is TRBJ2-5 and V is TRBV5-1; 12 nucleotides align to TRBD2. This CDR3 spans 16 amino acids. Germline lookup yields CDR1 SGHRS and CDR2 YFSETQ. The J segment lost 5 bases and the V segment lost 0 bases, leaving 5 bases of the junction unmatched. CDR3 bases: TGCGCCAGCAGCTTGGAAGCTAGCGGGGGGGCCGAGACCCAGTACTTC. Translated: CASSLEASGGAETQYF.

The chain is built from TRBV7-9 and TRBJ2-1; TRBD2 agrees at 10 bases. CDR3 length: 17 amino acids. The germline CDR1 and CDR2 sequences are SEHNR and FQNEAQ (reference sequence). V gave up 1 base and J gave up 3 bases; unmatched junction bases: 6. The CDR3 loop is CASSLGASGGHYNEQFF. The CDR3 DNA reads TGTGCCAGCAGCTTAGGCGCTAGCGGGGGTCACTACAATGAGCAGTTCTTC. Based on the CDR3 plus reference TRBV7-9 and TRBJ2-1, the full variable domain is DTGVSQNPRHKITKRGQNVTFRCDPISEHNRLYWYRQTLGQGPEFLTYFQNEAQLEKSRLLSDRFSAERPKGSFSTLEIQRTEQGDSAMYLCASSLGASGGHYNEQFFGPGTRLTVL.

The CDR3 DNA reads as TGTGCGCCTGAGAGGTACCTCTCCTACGAGCAGTACTTC. The encoded protein is CAPERYLSYEQYF. The gene calls are TRBV27 and TRBJ2-7; D is ambiguous. Germline CDR1 reads MNHEY; CDR2 reads SMNVEV (reference sequence). The CDR3 contains 13 residues.

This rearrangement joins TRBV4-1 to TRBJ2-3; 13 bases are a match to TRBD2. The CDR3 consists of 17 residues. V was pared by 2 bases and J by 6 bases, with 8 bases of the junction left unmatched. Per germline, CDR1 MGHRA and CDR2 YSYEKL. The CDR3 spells CASSQPTSGRAWDTQYF. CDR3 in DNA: TGCGCCAGCAGCCAACCAACTAGCGGGAGGGCCTGGGATACGCAGTATTTT.

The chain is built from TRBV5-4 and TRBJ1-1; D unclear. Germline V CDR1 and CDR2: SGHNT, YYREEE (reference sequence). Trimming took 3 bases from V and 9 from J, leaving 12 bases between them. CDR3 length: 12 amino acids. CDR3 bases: TGTGCCAGCAGCTCCGACGGGGTGAAAGCTTTCTTT. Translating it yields CASSSDGVKAFF.